This T cell receptor beta chain was captured by sequencing in a study of response to subunit inactivated influenza vaccine. TCRdb processed the RT-PCR reads anew with MiXCR; each CDR3 protein has one entry. The table includes about 540,000 distinct CDR3 sequences, approximately 24% detected once. This CDR3 has 16 residues. Trimming left V 4 bases short and J 2 bases short, with 16 bases between. Separately, the same data were catalogued under a study of T cells expressing NK-cell markers. This second study says: 5'RACE template switching with UMIs generated TCR beta cDNA. Beta-chain profiling covered CD3+CD56+NKG2C+, CD3+CD56+NKG2C- and CD3+CD56-NKG2C+ sorted subsets.

The clonotype originates from a man aged 50 to 60 who received an inactivated influenza vaccine. The sample consisted of CD4+ T cells sorted from PBMCs, taken approximately 13 days after vaccination. The gene calls are TRBV12-3 or TRBV12-4 and TRBJ2-3; either TRBD1 or TRBD2 may supply D (5 bases each). The CDR3 spells CASSSPAGGNTDTQYF. The CDR3 nucleotides read TGTGCCAGCAGTTCCCCCGCTGGGGGAAACACAGATACGCAGTATTTT.